This T cell receptor (beta chain) was identified in a study of vaccination and CD4 T cells after COVID-19. Background on the study: Each participant underwent a two-dose regimen of either the BNT162b2 or the mRNA-1273 vaccine.

Treatment in this sample: roughly ten-day PBMC culture with coronavirus spike peptide pools or control peptides (ViraFEST assay). Days 3 and 7 saw half the medium swapped for fresh IL-2 medium. About this clonotype: Its antigen is currently unknown.

Germline assignment: CDR1 DFQATT and CDR2 SNEGSKA (reference sequence). V shed 0 bases and J shed 6 bases, with 11 bases lying between them. CDR3 length: 13 amino acids. Sequenced with the Oncomine TCR Beta short-read assay was DNA taken from cultured CD4+ T cells. TCRdb passed the PCR reads through MiXCR, listing each CDR3 protein once. The repertoire holds over 14,000 distinct CDR3 sequences, with roughly a third as singletons. The J gene is TRBJ1-1, the V gene TRBV20-1; no reliable D call. The specimen comprised CD4+ T cells from blood, cultured in vitro, sampled after SARS-CoV-2 vaccination. The receptor's source is a human donor who had recovered from COVID-19. The CDR3 protein is CSARDTNSAEAFF. The CDR3 DNA reads TGCAGTGCTAGAGATACAAATTCGGCTGAAGCTTTCTTT.